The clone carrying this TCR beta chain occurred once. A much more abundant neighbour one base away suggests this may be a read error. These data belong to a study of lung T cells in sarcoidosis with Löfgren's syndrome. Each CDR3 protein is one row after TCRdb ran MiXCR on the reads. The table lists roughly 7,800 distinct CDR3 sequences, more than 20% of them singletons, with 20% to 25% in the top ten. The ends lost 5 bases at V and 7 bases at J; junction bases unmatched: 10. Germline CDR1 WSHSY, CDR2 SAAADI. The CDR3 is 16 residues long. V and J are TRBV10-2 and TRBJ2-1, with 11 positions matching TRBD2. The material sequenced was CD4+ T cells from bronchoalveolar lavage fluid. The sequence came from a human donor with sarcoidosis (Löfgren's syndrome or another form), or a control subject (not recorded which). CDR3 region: CASSIQTSGEGNEQFF. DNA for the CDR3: TGCGCCAGCAGTATCCAGACTAGCGGGGAGGGGAATGAGCAGTTCTTC.